This T cell receptor (beta chain) was captured in a study of regulatory and conventional T cells in RAG deficiency. The sorted conventional CD4+ T cells were CD25-low and CD127-high, with genomic DNA sequenced. Clones were sequenced by immunoSEQ multiplex PCR, and TCRdb holds only the in-frame ones, with some missing. This table has about 46,000 clones, approximately 90% appearing once. As to this clone: Antigen: not known.

Study outcomes and limitations: Omenn syndrome and CID/AS patients had roughly 100-fold fewer unique Treg TCR beta sequences, versus approximately 10-fold elsewhere. Shorter CDR3s in all patient subsets; >85% Treg-Tconv overlap in Omenn.

Trimming took 9 bases from V and 2 from J, leaving 14 bases between them. The germline CDR1 and CDR2 sequences are MNHEY and SVGAGI. The CDR3 sequence is 13 residues long. This sample also appeared in a second study, on regulatory T cells. That work states: Amplification used 52 TRBV primers and 13 TRBJ primers. Skewed V and J usage and few unique V-J pairs marked patient repertoires, most in Tregs.

Input material: CD4+ effector T cells sorted from blood. The TCR sequence derives from a human donor in good health. The chain uses TRBV6-5 and TRBJ2-7; a weak D match, TRBD2 (6 bases). CDR3 in DNA: TGTGCCAGTTTCCAGCGGGCCCCCTACGAGCAGTACTTC. Protein product: CASFQRAPYEQYF.